A selection of T cell receptor beta chains follows, all from one sample in a study of cytomegalovirus exposure and HLA in healthy donors. This table comes from immunoSEQ multiplex PCR, and its TCRdb copy is limited to in-frame clones, with some not included. The data show around 100,000 clones, over 75% seen once. Specimen: PBMCs. These receptors were collected from a woman in her late teens or twenties in good health and CMV-seronegative. CDR3s include the opening cysteine and the closing phenylalanine or tryptophan. The D gene is left open where the match is weak. Size is omitted from some rows. Given values are once, few, many or a class for expanded clones.

clone size | J gene | D gene | V gene | CDR3 protein | CDR3 DNA
. | TRBJ2-1 | TRBD2 | TRBV13 | CASSLTSGRVWNEQFF | TGTGCCAGCAGCTTAACTAGCGGGAGGGTCTGGAATGAGCAGTTCTTC
few | TRBJ1-1 | . | TRBV7-2 | CASSPHRDTEAFF | TGTGCCAGCAGCCCCCACAGGGACACTGAAGCTTTCTTT
. | TRBJ1-2 | . | TRBV11-3 | CASSLGPGENYGYTF | TGTGCCAGCAGCTTAGGCCCAGGGGAGAACTATGGCTACACCTTC
. | TRBJ2-5 | . | TRBV15 | CATSRDPEAAQYF | TGTGCCACCAGCAGAGATCCGGAGGCGGCCCAGTACTTC
. | TRBJ1-5 | TRBD1 | TRBV6-6 | CATSTGGGDQPQHF | TGTGCCACCTCGACAGGGGGAGGAGATCAGCCCCAGCATTTT
. | TRBJ2-7 | . | TRBV27 | CASSLPAGEQYF | TGTGCCAGCAGTTTACCCGCGGGGGAGCAGTACTTC
. | TRBJ1-1 | TRBD1 | TRBV4-3 | CASSRTGTFTEAFF | TGCGCCAGCAGCCGGACAGGTACTTTTACTGAAGCTTTCTTC
. | TRBJ1-1 | TRBD1 | TRBV7-8 | CASSQQGGYTEAFF | TGTGCCAGCAGCCAACAGGGGGGCTACACTGAAGCTTTCTTT
. | TRBJ2-3 | TRBD2 | TRBV7-9 | CASSDLAGGMDTQYF | TGTGCCAGCAGCGACTTAGCGGGGGGGATGGATACGCAGTATTTT
. | TRBJ2-6 | . | TRBV7-6 | CASSFELSGANVLTF | TGTGCCAGCAGCTTTGAACTCTCTGGGGCCAACGTCCTGACTTTC
. | TRBJ2-7 | . | TRBV20-1 | CSATRSHEQYF | TGCAGTGCTACCCGGAGCCACGAGCAGTACTTC
. | TRBJ1-1 | . | TRBV18 | CASSPQGGYTEAFF | TGTGCCAGCTCACCACAGGGGGGGTACACTGAAGCTTTCTTT
. | TRBJ2-6 | . | TRBV18 | CASSRALAEAGANVLTF | TGTGCCAGCTCACGGGCGCTAGCAGAGGCTGGGGCCAACGTCCTGACTTTC
. | TRBJ2-2 | TRBD1 | TRBV18 | CASSPGTDTGELFF | TGTGCCAGCTCTCCCGGGACAGACACCGGGGAGCTGTTTTTT
few | TRBJ1-3 | . | TRBV5-5 | CASSSVHSGNTIYF | TGTGCCAGCAGCTCCGTACACTCTGGAAACACCATATATTTT
. | TRBJ1-5 | . | TRBV2 | CASSEESNQPQHF | TGTGCCAGCAGTGAAGAGAGTAATCAGCCCCAGCATTTT
few | TRBJ1-1 | . | TRBV5-6 | CASTLVAGTEAFF | TGTGCCAGCACCCTCGTTGCGGGCACTGAAGCTTTCTTT
. | TRBJ1-5 | TRBD1 | TRBV27 | CASSRRDRDPQHF | TGTGCCAGCAGTCGCCGGGACAGGGACCCCCAGCATTTT
. | TRBJ1-1 | . | TRBV6-1 | CASKPIPGENTEAFF | TGTGCCAGCAAGCCTATACCGGGAGAGAACACTGAAGCTTTCTTT
. | TRBJ1-1 | . | TRBV11-3 | CASSSTVNTEAFF | TGTGCCAGCAGCTCGACAGTGAACACTGAAGCTTTCTTT
. | TRBJ2-5 | TRBD1 | TRBV15 | CATSSVGTAAETQYF | TGTGCCACCAGCAGTGTGGGGACAGCTGCGGAAACCCAGTACTTC
. | TRBJ2-3 | . | TRBV7-8 | CASSLERGGGSTDTQYF | TGTGCCAGCAGCTTAGAGAGGGGGGGAGGGAGCACAGATACGCAGTATTTT
. | TRBJ2-5 | . | TRBV4-1 | CASSPLLKETQYF | TGCGCCAGCAGCCCCTTACTCAAAGAGACCCAGTACTTC
. | TRBJ2-7 | TRBD1 | TRBV28 | CASSARTGVSYEQYF | TGTGCCAGCAGTGCCCGGACAGGGGTTTCCTACGAGCAGTACTTC
. | TRBJ2-1 | TRBD2 | TRBV2 | CASGRAGVDEQFF | TGTGCCAGCGGGAGGGCCGGGGTCGATGAGCAGTTCTTC
. | TRBJ2-1 | . | TRBV5-4 | CASSSMRVGIYNEQFF | TGTGCCAGCAGCTCCATGCGGGTGGGGATCTACAATGAGCAGTTCTTC
. | TRBJ2-4 | . | TRBV11-2 | CASSLDLAKNIQYF | TGTGCCAGCAGCCTGGACTTAGCCAAAAACATTCAGTACTTC
. | TRBJ2-1 | TRBD2 | TRBV9 | CASSAGLAFGTYNEQFF | TGTGCCAGCAGCGCGGGACTAGCGTTCGGAACCTACAATGAGCAGTTCTTC
. | TRBJ1-1 | TRBD1 | TRBV2 | CASSDQGEVTEAFF | TGTGCCAGCAGTGACCAGGGGGAAGTGACTGAAGCTTTCTTT
. | TRBJ2-1 | TRBD2 | TRBV7-7 | CASSLALGLAGTIYNEQFF | TGTGCTAGCAGCTTAGCCCTTGGACTAGCGGGAACTATTTACAATGAGCAGTTCTTC
. | TRBJ2-2 | TRBD1 | TRBV28 | CASRAQGYAANTGELFF | TGTGCCAGCCGAGCACAGGGGTATGCTGCGAACACCGGGGAGCTGTTTTTT
once | TRBJ2-7 | . | TRBV6-1 | CASSEINRSYEQYF | TGTGCCAGCAGTGAAATAAATCGGTCCTACGAGCAGTACTTC
. | TRBJ1-2 | . | TRBV4-2 | CASSHSWAGQQINYGYTF | TGTGCCAGCAGCCATTCTTGGGCAGGGCAACAAATTAACTATGGCTACACCTTC